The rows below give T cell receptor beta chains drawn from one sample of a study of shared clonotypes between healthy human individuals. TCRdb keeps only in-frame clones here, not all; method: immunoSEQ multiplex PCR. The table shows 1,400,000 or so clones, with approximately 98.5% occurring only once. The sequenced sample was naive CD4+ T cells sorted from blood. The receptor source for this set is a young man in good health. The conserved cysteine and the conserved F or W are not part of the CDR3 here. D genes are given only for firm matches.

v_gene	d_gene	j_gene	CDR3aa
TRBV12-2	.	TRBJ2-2	ASRPSAQRTSGRGTGELF
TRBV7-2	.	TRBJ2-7	ASSLFNEQY
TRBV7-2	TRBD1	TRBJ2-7	ASSLGTGDEQY
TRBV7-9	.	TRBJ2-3	ASSLTDTQY
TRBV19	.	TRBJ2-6	ASSAGTGVSGANVLT
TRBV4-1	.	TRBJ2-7	ASSRGPSSYEQY
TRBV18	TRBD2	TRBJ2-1	ASSPSWLAGVGYEQF
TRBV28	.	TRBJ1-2	ASSLTPTAYGYT
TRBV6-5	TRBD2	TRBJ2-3	ASSIPGLARDTQY
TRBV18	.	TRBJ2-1	ASSPGDGEQF
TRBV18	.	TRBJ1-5	ASSPQRGRGNQPQH
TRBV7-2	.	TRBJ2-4	ASSQDRAKNIQY
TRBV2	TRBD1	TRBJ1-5	ASSEARTGVNQPQH
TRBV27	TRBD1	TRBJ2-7	ATKGARYYEQY
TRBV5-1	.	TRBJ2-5	ASSLVRASKTQY
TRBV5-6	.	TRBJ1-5	ASSSLSQGLNQPQH
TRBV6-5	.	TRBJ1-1	ASSYPPGAF
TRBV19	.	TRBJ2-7	ASSIDLSYEQY
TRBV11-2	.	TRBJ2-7	ASSLLGLSSYEQY
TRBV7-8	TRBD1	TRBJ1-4	ASSPEPGQGYEKLF
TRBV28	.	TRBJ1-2	ASSLTGIGYT
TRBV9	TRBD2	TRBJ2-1	ASSPRTGVREGGNEQF
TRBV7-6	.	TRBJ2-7	ASSLEGGISFEQY
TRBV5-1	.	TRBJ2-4	ASSLTLAKNIQY
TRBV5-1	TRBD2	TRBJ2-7	ASSWGLASTYEQY
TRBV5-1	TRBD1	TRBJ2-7	ASSFFSVGQGSDEQY
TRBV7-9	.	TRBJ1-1	ASSLSGGARGTEAF
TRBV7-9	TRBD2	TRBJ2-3	ASSLKSQGLGTDTQY
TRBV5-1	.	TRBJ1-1	ASSQQGRADTEAF
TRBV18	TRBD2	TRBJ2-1	ASSPLALSGSSYNEQF
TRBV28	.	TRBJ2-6	ASSFWGSGANVLT
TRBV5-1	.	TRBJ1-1	ASSLGGNRYENTEAF
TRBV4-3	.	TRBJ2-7	ASSRLVGAGGEQY
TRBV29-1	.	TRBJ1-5	SVADSLNQPQH
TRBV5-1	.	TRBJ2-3	ASSGAVTDTQY